Presented here are 31 T cell receptor beta chains from one specimen sequenced in a study of blood T cells in healthy people across ages (dated by TCRdb to about 2015). The receptor library was made with 5' RACE. TCRdb lists the instrument as Illumina HiSeq 2500. A second roughly 7 to 11 cycle PCR used a sample-barcoded 5' primer and a J-beta primer mix. TCRdb handled the public reads itself, with Q25 trimming in fastp and clone calling in MiXCR, and kept productive beta chains. Rows matching on CDR3 protein sequence are summarized as one entry with the most common DNA and genes. The sample table shows fewer than 1.5 million distinct CDR3 sequences, and 42% are seen once. The ten most abundant clones make up 6.5% to 10% of the sample. Sequences were obtained from blood. The receptor set was obtained from a woman under 30 in good health.

This clonotype was seen only a few times. The genes are TRBV29-1 and TRBJ2-5; 8 positions match TRBD2. Germline V gives CDR1 SQVTM, CDR2 ANQGSEA. CDR3 length: 16 amino acids. V lost 6 bases to trimming and J lost 4 bases; unmatched junction nucleotides: 16. In DNA form, the CDR3 reads TGCAGCGTCACATCCCACCCGACTAGCGTCCGAGAGACCCAGTACTTC. Its translation: CSVTSHPTSVRETQYF.

This clonotype has only a few counts. This CDR3 reads CAIRGQPSSYEQYF. The DNA of the CDR3 is TGTGCCATCAGGGGACAGCCGAGCTCCTACGAGCAGTACTTC. This chain joins TRBV10-3 and TRBJ2-7; 7 bases agree with TRBD1. Germline CDR1 ENHRY, CDR2 SYGVKD. The CDR3 covers 14 residues. With 6 bases clipped from V and 0 bases from J, the junction kept 5 bases outside the gene matches.

J is TRBJ2-5 and V is TRBV6-2 or TRBV6-3; 8 nucleotides align to TRBD2. The CDR3 contains 15 residues. Germline values: CDR1 MNHEY, CDR2 SVGEGT. V dropped 5 bases and J dropped 2; count of bases not matched to a gene: 7. The CDR3 is CASSNEGLAQETQYF. The DNA of the CDR3 is TGTGCCAGCAGTAACGAAGGACTAGCACAAGAGACCCAGTACTTC.

The chain employs TRBV20-1 and TRBJ1-1, with unresolved D. Trimming pared 2 bases from V and 2 bases from J, leaving 12 bases between. This CDR3 is 14 amino acids long. Germline values: CDR1 DFQATT, CDR2 SNEGSKA (reference sequence). This CDR3 reads CSARPKTDNTEAFF. CDR3 sequence (DNA): TGCAGTGCTAGACCTAAGACGGACAACACTGAAGCTTTCTTT.

This clonotype was detected only a few times. The chain recombines TRBV20-1 with TRBJ1-2; D is unresolved. Trimming removed 0 bases at V and 4 bases at J, with 15 bases between. The CDR3 is made up of 15 amino acids. Germline lookup yields CDR1 DFQATT and CDR2 SNEGSKA (reference sequence). In nucleotides, the CDR3 is TGCAGTGCTAGAGATTTTTCCCGTTCAGGCTATGGCTACACCTTC. Protein sequence: CSARDFSRSGYGYTF.

The chain is built from TRBV6-2 or TRBV6-3 and TRBJ2-2; 8 bases agree with TRBD1. CDR1 is MNHEY and CDR2 is SVGEGT in the germline V gene. The CDR3 contains 16 residues. V was clipped by 9 bases and J by 3 bases; unmatched bases: 12. The CDR3 nucleotides are TGTGCCAGTCGTATCCAGGGGGCGCAAGACACCGGGGAGCTGTTTTTT. Translating gives CASRIQGAQDTGELFF.

The chain couples TRBV13 to TRBJ2-1, with a weak D call TRBD2 (6 bases). Germline CDR1 reads PRHDT; CDR2 reads FYEKMQ (reference sequence). CDR3 size: 18 residues. V lost 5 bases and J 0 bases, leaving 20 bases between the germline ends. As DNA, the CDR3 is TGTGCCAGCAGCGCCGGGACTCCTAGGGATAGCTCCTACAATGAGCAGTTCTTC. Translation: CASSAGTPRDSSYNEQFF. Complete variable domain (other parts from reference TRBV13 and TRBJ2-1): AAGVIQSPRHLIKEKRETATLKCYPIPRHDTVYWYQQGPGQDPQFLISFYEKMQSDKGSIPDRFSAQQFSDYHSELNMSSLELGDSALYFCASSAGTPRDSSYNEQFFGPGTRLTVL.

This clonotype was picked up a small number of times. The genes are TRBV20-1 and TRBJ2-1, with 14 bases fitting TRBD2. CDR1 is DFQATT, CDR2 SNEGSKA, per germline (reference sequence). There are 16 residues in the CDR3. V was pared by 0 bases and J by 7 bases, with 5 bases of the junction left unmatched. The CDR3 spells CSARDLTSGRANEQFF. CDR3 nucleotides: TGCAGTGCTAGAGATCTGACTAGCGGGAGGGCAAATGAGCAGTTCTTC.

The rearrangement uses TRBV3-1 and TRBJ1-2; the D gene is possibly TRBD1 (6 bases). The germline gives CDR1 LGHDT, CDR2 YNNKEL (reference sequence). This CDR3 is built from 18 residues. Trimming removed 4 bases at V and 0 bases at J, with 21 bases between. The CDR3 bases are TGTGCCAGCAGCCCAAGTCTCCCCGGGGACACTGCTAACTATGGCTACACCTTC. Translation: CASSPSLPGDTANYGYTF.

The chain joins TRBV5-1 to TRBJ1-2; D gene uncertain. The germline V gene has CDR1 SGHRS and CDR2 YFSETQ. Trimming took 6 bases from V and 6 from J, leaving 15 bases between them. The CDR3 sequence is 13 residues long. CDR3 protein: CASTTLLEDGYTF. CDR3 nucleotides: TGCGCCAGCACTACATTGTTGGAAGATGGCTACACCTTC.

V usage is TRBV3-1 and J usage is TRBJ2-3; 10 bases are shared with TRBD1. Germline loops: CDR1 LGHDT, CDR2 YNNKEL (reference sequence). This CDR3 has 18 amino acids. V trimming: 1 base; J trimming: 2 bases; junction bases outside the gene matches: 9. The CDR3 region is CASSQGIATGGLTDTQYF. In nucleotides, the CDR3 is TGTGCCAGCAGCCAAGGAATAGCGACAGGGGGCCTCACAGATACGCAGTATTTT.

V gene TRBV27 combines with J gene TRBJ2-3; D might be TRBD1 (6 bases). Germline loops: CDR1 MNHEY, CDR2 SMNVEV (reference sequence). The CDR3 is 13 residues long. V lost 5 bases and J 2 bases, leaving 8 bases between the germline ends. CDR3 nucleotides: TGTGCCAGCAGTACAGGGTACACAGATACGCAGTATTTT. As protein: CASSTGYTDTQYF.

This clonotype was counted only a few times. The chain has TRBV14 and TRBJ1-6; 7 bases fit TRBD1. J gave up 6 bases and V 3 bases, and 14 bases lay outside the gene matches. Per germline, CDR1 SGHDN and CDR2 FVKESK. The CDR3 covers 18 residues. CDR3 in DNA: TGTGCCAGCAGCCAGGGTCCAAGAACGGCAGGGGGTAATTCACCCCTCCACTTT. It specifies CASSQGPRTAGGNSPLHF.

The chain uses TRBV4-1 and TRBJ2-4; 13 nucleotides match TRBD2. This CDR3 has 20 residues. Germline loops: CDR1 MGHRA, CDR2 YSYEKL. Unmatched junction bases numbered 9, after V lost 1 base and J lost 0 bases. Written as DNA, the CDR3 is TGCGCCAGCAGCCAAGCCCCCGGGACTAGCGGGATTCTAGCCAAAAACATTCAGTACTTC. Translated, it gives CASSQAPGTSGILAKNIQYF.

This clonotype was recorded a few times. V gene TRBV5-8 combines with J gene TRBJ2-7, with D unresolved. There are 14 residues in the CDR3. Germline V gene lookup returns CDR1 SGHTS and CDR2 YDEGEE. Trimming removed 0 bases at V and 4 bases at J, with 11 bases between. This CDR3 is CASSLDLRSYEQYF. CDR3 DNA: TGTGCCAGCAGCTTGGATCTCAGGTCTTACGAGCAGTACTTC. The variable domain in full, completed from reference TRBV5-8 and TRBJ2-7, reads EAGVTQSPTHLIKTRGQQATLRCSPISGHTSVYWYQQALGLGLQFLLWYDEGEERNRGNFPPRFSGRQFPNYSSELNVNALELEDSALYLCASSLDLRSYEQYFGPGTRLTVT.

The chain has TRBV7-6 and TRBJ2-1, with 7 bases identical to TRBD2. Germline CDR1 is SGHVS and CDR2 is FNYEAQ. The CDR3 spans 17 residues. With 0 bases clipped from V and 0 bases from J, the junction kept 5 bases outside the gene matches. The CDR3 loop is CASSLAASGDSYNEQFF. The CDR3 DNA reads as TGTGCCAGCAGCTTAGCGGCTAGCGGAGACTCCTACAATGAGCAGTTCTTC.

V is TRBV9 and J is TRBJ2-5, with 10 bases fitting TRBD2. Losses at the gene ends were 4 bases for V and 11 bases for J; bases not matched to a gene: 17. Germline CDR1 SGDLS, CDR2 YYNGEE. This CDR3 has 16 residues. The CDR3 is CASSSPRSGGVREQYF. DNA of the CDR3: TGTGCCAGCAGCTCCCCTAGAAGCGGGGGGGTCCGGGAGCAGTACTTC.

This clonotype showed up just a few times. This rearrangement joins TRBV11-2 to TRBJ2-7; 9 nucleotides match TRBD1. V trimming: 6 bases; J trimming: 0 bases; junction bases outside the gene matches: 6. The CDR3 consists of 15 residues. The V gene's germline CDR1 is SGHAT and CDR2 FQNNGV. The CDR3 protein is CASRQPGQGSYEQYF. The CDR3, as DNA: TGTGCCAGCAGACAACCGGGACAGGGCTCCTACGAGCAGTACTTC.

A remark on this clonotype: A junction boundary mismatches the germline segment, possibly from a read error. V is TRBV12-5 and J is TRBJ2-1; 10 bases line up with TRBD2. Germline V CDR1 and CDR2: LGHNT, FRNRAP. This CDR3 spans 16 amino acids. In DNA, the CDR3 is TGTGCTAGTGGTTCTCCACTAGCGGGATCAGTCAATGGGCAGTTCTTC. It yields the protein CASGSPLAGSVNGQFF.

This clonotype was picked up a small number of times. The V call is TRBV3-1, the J call TRBJ2-7; D is tentatively TRBD1 or TRBD2 (5 bases each). Germline V gives CDR1 LGHDT, CDR2 YNNKEL (reference sequence). Trimming removed 5 bases from V and 3 bases from J, with 14 bases in between. The CDR3 runs to 14 residues. The CDR3 region is CASSSPSGSYEQYF. DNA for the CDR3: TGTGCCAGCAGCTCCCCGTCAGGGAGCTACGAGCAGTACTTC.

Remarks on this clonotype: At one end, the junction sequence differs from germline, possibly due to a read error. This chain uses TRBV5-1 with TRBJ2-3; D might be TRBD2 (6 bases). Per the germline V gene, CDR1 is SGHRS and CDR2 is YFSETQ. The CDR3 length is 15 residues. CDR3 sequence reads: CVSSLRGLTINTQYF. CDR3 nucleotide sequence: TGCGTCAGCAGCTTGAGGGGACTCACGATAAATACGCAGTATTTT.

J is TRBJ2-3 and V is TRBV5-6; unclear D gene. The CDR3 has 15 residues. Germline V CDR1 and CDR2: SGHDT, YYEEEE. The V end lost 4 bases, the J end lost 2 bases, and 14 bases lay between the germline ends. The CDR3, as DNA: TGTGCCAGCAGCGTGAGGAGAAAAACCACAGATACGCAGTATTTT. Translation: CASSVRRKTTDTQYF. The full variable domain, with the rest looked up from reference TRBV5-6 and TRBJ2-3, is DAGVTQSPTHLIKTRGQQVTLRCSPKSGHDTVSWYQQALGQGPQFIFQYYEEEERQRGNFPDRFSGHQFPNYSSELNVNALLLGDSALYLCASSVRRKTTDTQYFGPGTRLTVL.

This clonotype was detected a few times. The chain has TRBV10-3 and TRBJ1-4; D may be TRBD1 (5 bases). Germline CDR1 and CDR2: ENHRY and SYGVKD. This CDR3 is 15 amino acids long. Trimming removed 0 bases from V and 8 bases from J, with 13 bases in between. The CDR3 is CAISESTGRQEKLFF. CDR3 coding DNA: TGTGCCATCAGTGAGTCGACGGGGCGCCAGGAAAAACTGTTTTTT.

The chain links TRBV7-8 to TRBJ2-5, with D unclear. This CDR3 comprises 12 residues. Trimming removed 8 bases at V and 11 bases at J, with 18 bases between. The germline V gene encodes CDR1 SGHVS and CDR2 FQNEAQ. The CDR3 DNA reads as TGTGCCAGCGGGCTAATTGGGAATGAGCAGTACTTC. It translates to CASGLIGNEQYF.

This sequence joins TRBV5-1 and TRBJ2-7; D is unresolved. CDR1 SGHRS and CDR2 YFSETQ come from the germline V gene. CDR3 length equals 13 residues. V shed 6 bases and J shed 3 bases, with 13 bases lying between them. The CDR3 DNA sequence: TGCGCCAGCACCCGTTCCCCAAACTACGAGCAGTACTTC. Translation: CASTRSPNYEQYF.

This clonotype came up a few times. The chain combines TRBV3-1 with TRBJ2-7; tentative D call: TRBD2 (6 bases). Germline assignment: CDR1 LGHDT and CDR2 YNNKEL (reference sequence). The CDR3 sequence is 14 residues long. V was shortened by 1 base and J by 2 bases, with 9 bases between the two germline ends. The CDR3 protein is CASSQGTNTYEQYF. For the CDR3, the DNA is TGTGCCAGCAGCCAAGGGACTAACACCTACGAGCAGTACTTC.

This clonotype was detected a few times. The chain is built from TRBV24-1 and TRBJ2-5; D remains ambiguous. Looked up from germline, CDR1 is KGHDR and CDR2 is SFDVKD. Deletions cut 4 bases from V and 4 bases from J, with 6 bases between. This CDR3 spans 12 amino acids. As DNA, the CDR3 is TGTGCCACCAGTGACTCCGGAGAGACCCAGTACTTC. This translates into CATSDSGETQYF.

This clonotype was seen more than once but under ten times. The DNA for the CDR3 is TGTGCCAGCAGCGTAGGCACAGGGGGCTTATACGAGCAGTACTTC. Amino acid sequence: CASSVGTGGLYEQYF. This chain connects TRBV9 to TRBJ2-7; 9 nucleotides match TRBD1. The germline V gene has CDR1 SGDLS and CDR2 YYNGEE. The CDR3 totals 15 residues. Losses at the gene ends were 0 bases for V and 4 bases for J; bases not matched to a gene: 5.

Concerning this clonotype itself: This may stem from a read error, because a much larger clone lies one nucleotide away. The rearrangement links TRBV18 to TRBJ2-4; possibly TRBD1 for D (5 bases). Germline V CDR1 and CDR2: KGHSH, LQKENI. This CDR3 is 17 amino acids long. Trimming cost V 1 base and J 1 base, with 14 bases left between them. The CDR3 DNA reads as TGTGCCAGCTCACCACGGCCAGGGCAGGAGGCCAAAAACATTCAGTACTTC. Its translation is CASSPRPGQEAKNIQYF.

The J gene is TRBJ1-2, the V gene TRBV2; D ambiguous. Germline V lookup: CDR1 SNHLY, CDR2 FYNNEI. CDR3 length equals 15 residues. Deletions cut 2 bases from V and 8 bases from J, with 18 bases between. The CDR3 protein is CASSERLQTNWGYTF. The CDR3 DNA is TGTGCCAGCAGTGAAAGGTTACAGACCAACTGGGGCTACACCTTC.

This clonotype was seen a single time. V usage is TRBV20-1 and J usage is TRBJ2-1; 15 bases agree with TRBD2. V lost 1 base, J lost 10 bases, and 5 bases stayed unmatched. The CDR3 contains 15 residues. Looked up from germline, CDR1 is DFQATT and CDR2 is SNEGSKA (reference sequence). The CDR3 nucleotides read TGCAGTGCTAGAGGGACTAGCGGGGGGGCGGAGGAGCAGTTCTTC. It codes for CSARGTSGGAEEQFF.